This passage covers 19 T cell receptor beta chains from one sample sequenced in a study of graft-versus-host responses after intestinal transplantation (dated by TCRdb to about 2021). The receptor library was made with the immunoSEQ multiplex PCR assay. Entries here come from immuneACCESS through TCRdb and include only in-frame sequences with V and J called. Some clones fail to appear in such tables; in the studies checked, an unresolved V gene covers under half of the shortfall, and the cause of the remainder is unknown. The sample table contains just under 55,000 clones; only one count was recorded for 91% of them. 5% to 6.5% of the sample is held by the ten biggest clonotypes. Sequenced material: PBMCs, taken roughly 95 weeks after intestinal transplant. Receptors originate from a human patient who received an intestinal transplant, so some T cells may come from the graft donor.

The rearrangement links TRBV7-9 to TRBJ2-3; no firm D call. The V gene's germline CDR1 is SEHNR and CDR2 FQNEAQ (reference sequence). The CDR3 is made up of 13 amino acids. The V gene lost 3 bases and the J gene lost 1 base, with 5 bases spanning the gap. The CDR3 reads CASSLGGTDTQYF. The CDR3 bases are TGTGCCAGCAGCTTGGGTGGCACAGATACGCAGTATTTT.

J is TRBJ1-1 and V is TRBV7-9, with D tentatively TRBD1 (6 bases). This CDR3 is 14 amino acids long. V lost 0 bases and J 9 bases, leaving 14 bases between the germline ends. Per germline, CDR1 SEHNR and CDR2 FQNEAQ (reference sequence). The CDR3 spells CASSLALGGSQAFF. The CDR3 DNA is TGTGCCAGCAGCTTAGCGCTAGGGGGGAGTCAAGCTTTCTTT.

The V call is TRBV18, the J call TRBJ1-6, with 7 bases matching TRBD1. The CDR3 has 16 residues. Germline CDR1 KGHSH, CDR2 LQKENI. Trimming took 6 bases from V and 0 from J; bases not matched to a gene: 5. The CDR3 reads CASSAGQSSYNSPLHF. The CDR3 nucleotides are TGTGCCAGCTCGGCGGGACAGAGCTCCTATAATTCACCCCTCCACTTT.

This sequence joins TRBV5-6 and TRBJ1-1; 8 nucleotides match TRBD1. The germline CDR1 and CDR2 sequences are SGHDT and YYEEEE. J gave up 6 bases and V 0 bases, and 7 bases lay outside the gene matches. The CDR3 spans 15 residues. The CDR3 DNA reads TGTGCCAGCAGCTTGGGCCCCACAGGGGGGGCTGAAGCTTTCTTT. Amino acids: CASSLGPTGGAEAFF. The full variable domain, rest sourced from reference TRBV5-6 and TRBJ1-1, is DAGVTQSPTHLIKTRGQQVTLRCSPKSGHDTVSWYQQALGQGPQFIFQYYEEEERQRGNFPDRFSGHQFPNYSSELNVNALLLGDSALYLCASSLGPTGGAEAFFGQGTRLTVV.

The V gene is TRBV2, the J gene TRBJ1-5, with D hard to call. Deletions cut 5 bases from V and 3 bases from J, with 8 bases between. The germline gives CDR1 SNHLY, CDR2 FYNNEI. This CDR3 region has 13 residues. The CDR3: CASSRENNQPQHF. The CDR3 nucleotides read TGTGCCAGCAGTAGGGAAAACAATCAGCCCCAGCATTTT. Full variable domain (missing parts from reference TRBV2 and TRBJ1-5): EPEVTQTPSHQVTQMGQEVILRCVPISNHLYFYWYRQILGQKVEFLVSFYNNEISEKSEIFDDQFSVERPDGSNFTLKIRSTKLEDSAMYFCASSRENNQPQHFGDGTRLSIL.

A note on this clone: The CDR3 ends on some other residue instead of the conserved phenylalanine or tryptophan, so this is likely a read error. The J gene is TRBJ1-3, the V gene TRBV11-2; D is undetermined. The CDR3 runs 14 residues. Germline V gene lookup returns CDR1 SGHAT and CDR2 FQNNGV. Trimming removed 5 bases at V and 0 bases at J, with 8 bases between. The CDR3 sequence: CASSPSRSGNTIYL. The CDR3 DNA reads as TGTGCCAGCAGCCCATCCCGCTCTGGAAACACCATATATCTT.

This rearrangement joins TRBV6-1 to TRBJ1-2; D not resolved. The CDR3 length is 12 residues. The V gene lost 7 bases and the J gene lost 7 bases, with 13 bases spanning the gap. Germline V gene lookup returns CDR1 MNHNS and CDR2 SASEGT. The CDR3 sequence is CASIKGLAGYTF. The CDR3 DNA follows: TGTGCCAGCATCAAGGGATTGGCTGGCTACACCTTC.

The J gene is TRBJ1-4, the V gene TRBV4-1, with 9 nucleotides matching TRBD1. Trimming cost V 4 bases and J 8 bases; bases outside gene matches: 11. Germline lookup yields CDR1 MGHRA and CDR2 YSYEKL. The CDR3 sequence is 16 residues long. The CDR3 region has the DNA TGCGCCAGCAGCCGGCCGGGACAGGGAGGGTACGAAAAACTGTTTTTT. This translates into CASSRPGQGGYEKLFF.

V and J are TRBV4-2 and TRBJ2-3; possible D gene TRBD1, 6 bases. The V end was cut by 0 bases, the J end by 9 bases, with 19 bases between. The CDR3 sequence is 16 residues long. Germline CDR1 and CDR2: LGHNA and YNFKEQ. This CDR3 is CASSQEAGARVVTQYF. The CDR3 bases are TGTGCCAGCAGCCAAGAAGCAGGGGCCCGTGTCGTAACGCAGTATTTT.

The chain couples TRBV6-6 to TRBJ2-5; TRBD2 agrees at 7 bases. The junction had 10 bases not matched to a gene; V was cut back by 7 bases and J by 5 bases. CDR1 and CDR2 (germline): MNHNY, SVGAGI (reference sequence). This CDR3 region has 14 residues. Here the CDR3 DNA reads TGTGCCAGCACGGGGGGAGGGGCGCGGGAGACCCAGTACTTC. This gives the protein CASTGGGARETQYF.

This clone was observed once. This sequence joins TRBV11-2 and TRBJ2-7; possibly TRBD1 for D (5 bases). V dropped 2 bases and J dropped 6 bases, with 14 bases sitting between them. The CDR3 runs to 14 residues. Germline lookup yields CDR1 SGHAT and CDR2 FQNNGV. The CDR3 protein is CASSLSQGRFEQYF. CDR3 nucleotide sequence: TGTGCCAGCAGCTTATCGCAGGGTCGATTCGAGCAGTACTTC.

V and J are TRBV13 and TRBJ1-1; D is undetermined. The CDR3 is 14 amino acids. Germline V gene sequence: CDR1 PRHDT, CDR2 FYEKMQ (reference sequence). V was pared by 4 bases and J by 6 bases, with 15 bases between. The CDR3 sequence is CASSSRYLSPEAFF. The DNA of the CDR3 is TGTGCCAGCAGCTCCCGTTATTTGTCGCCTGAAGCTTTCTTT.

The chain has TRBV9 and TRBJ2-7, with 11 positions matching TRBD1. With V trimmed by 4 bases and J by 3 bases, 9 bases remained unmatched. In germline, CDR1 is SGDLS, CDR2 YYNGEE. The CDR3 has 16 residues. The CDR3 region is CASSPLPGQGGYEQYF. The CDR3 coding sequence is TGTGCCAGCAGCCCCCTCCCGGGACAGGGGGGCTACGAGCAGTACTTC.

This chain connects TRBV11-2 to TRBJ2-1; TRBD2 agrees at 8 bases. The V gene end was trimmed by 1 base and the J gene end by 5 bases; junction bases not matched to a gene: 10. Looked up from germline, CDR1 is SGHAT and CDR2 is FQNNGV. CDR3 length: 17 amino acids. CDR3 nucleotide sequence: TGTGCCAGCAGCTTAGGGATCCGGGGGGGCCGTCACAATGAGCAGTTCTTC. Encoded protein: CASSLGIRGGRHNEQFF. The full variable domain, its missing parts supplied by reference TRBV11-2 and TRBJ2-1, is EAGVAQSPRYKIIEKRQSVAFWCNPISGHATLYWYQQILGQGPKLLIQFQNNGVVDDSQLPKDRFSAERLKGVDSTLKIQPAKLEDSAVYLCASSLGIRGGRHNEQFFGPGTRLTVL.

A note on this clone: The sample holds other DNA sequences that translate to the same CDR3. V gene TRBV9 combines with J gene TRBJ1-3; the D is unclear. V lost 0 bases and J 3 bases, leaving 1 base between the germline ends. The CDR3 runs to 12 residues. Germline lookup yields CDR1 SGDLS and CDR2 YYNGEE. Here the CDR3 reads CASSVGGNTIYF. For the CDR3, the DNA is TGTGCCAGCAGCGTAGGTGGAAACACCATATATTTT. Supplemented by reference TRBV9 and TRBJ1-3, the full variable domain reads DSGVTQTPKHLITATGQRVTLRCSPRSGDLSVYWYQQSLDQGLQFLIQYYNGEERAKGNILERFSAQQFPDLHSELNLSSLELGDSALYFCASSVGGNTIYFGEGSWLTVV.

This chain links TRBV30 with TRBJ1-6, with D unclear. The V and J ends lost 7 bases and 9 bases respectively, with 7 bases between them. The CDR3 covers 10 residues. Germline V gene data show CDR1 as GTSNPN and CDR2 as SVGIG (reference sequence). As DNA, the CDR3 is TGTGCCTCCGTGTTTTCACCCCTCCACTTT. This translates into CASVFSPLHF.

The CDR3 protein is CASSPGLADGYQETQYF. CDR3 DNA: TGTGCCAGCAGCCCCGGACTAGCGGATGGGTACCAAGAGACCCAGTACTTC. The chain uses TRBV4-2 and TRBJ2-5; 10 nucleotides match TRBD2. The ends lost 4 bases at V and 0 bases at J; junction bases unmatched: 8. The CDR3 is 17 residues long. Germline loops: CDR1 LGHNA, CDR2 YNFKEQ.

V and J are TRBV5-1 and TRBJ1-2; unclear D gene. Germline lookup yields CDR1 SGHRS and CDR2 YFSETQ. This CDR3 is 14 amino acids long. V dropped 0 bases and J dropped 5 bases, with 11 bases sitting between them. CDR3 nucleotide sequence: TGCGCCAGCAGCTTGGAGAACCCTGTATATGGCTACACCTTC. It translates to CASSLENPVYGYTF.

CDR3 protein: CASSRTGGETQYF. DNA of the CDR3: TGCGCCAGCAGCCGGACAGGGGGAGAGACCCAGTACTTC. The chain couples TRBV4-1 to TRBJ2-5, with 10 bases matching TRBD1. Germline lookup yields CDR1 MGHRA and CDR2 YSYEKL. This CDR3 contains 13 residues. Trimming at V came to 4 bases and at J to 4 bases, leaving 0 bases not matched to a gene.